This TCR beta chain was identified during a study of spatial heterogeneity in lung cancer. In the study overall: Alpha-chain sequences were consistently detected in smaller numbers than beta-chain sequences. Findings and limits, study-wide: Counts of expanded alpha and beta TCRs within tumors tracked the tumor nonsynonymous mutation count. Nonsynonymous mutations, ubiquitous and regional, were tracked respectively by counts of ubiquitous and regional expanded TCRs.

TCRdb re-called the 5' RACE reads through MiXCR, storing one row per CDR3 protein. The top ten hold 6% to 8.5% of the sample, which has over 10,000 distinct CDR3 sequences, 3.5% to 4.5% seen once. This clonotype was counted at least ten times. Antigen: not known. Described time point: sample taken at primary tumor resection. The donors comprised some 72 untreated early-stage non-small cell lung cancer patients. CDR3 size: 13 residues. V dropped 4 bases and J dropped 3 bases, with 9 bases sitting between them. Germline-derived CDR1 and CDR2 are ENHRY and SYGVKD. The rearrangement joins TRBV10-3 to TRBJ1-2; D unclear. The receptor comes from a male donor with early-stage non-small cell lung cancer. The sequenced sample was lung tumor tissue, obtained at surgery. CDR3 sequence: CAISGYGDYGYTF. DNA of the CDR3: TGTGCCATCAGTGGCTACGGGGACTATGGCTACACCTTC.